The 16 T cell receptor beta chains below all came from one sample that was sequenced in a study of T cells in Graves' hyperthyroidism and ophthalmopathy. Amplification of TCR beta CDR3 regions was performed using RNA transcripts as template. With the HTBI primer set, the TCR CDR3 went through a first round of RT-PCR. TCRdb re-analysed the multiplex PCR reads in MiXCR, keeping a single row per CDR3 protein. Of nearly 600,000 distinct CDR3 sequences listed, approximately 14% are singletons. Sequences were obtained from blood. All receptors derive from a woman aged 18-29 years with Graves' ophthalmopathy.

The chain combines TRBV7-6 with TRBJ2-3; a possible D gene is TRBD2 (5 bases). Germline-derived CDR1 and CDR2 are SGHVS and FNYEAQ. Trimming removed 5 bases at V and 5 bases at J, with 14 bases between. The CDR3 contains 14 residues. CDR3 region: CASSMSGSGDTQYF. Here the CDR3 DNA reads TGTGCCAGCAGCATGAGTGGGAGTGGAGATACGCAGTATTTT.

This clonotype was seen many times. V and J are TRBV3-1 and TRBJ2-7; 7 bases fit TRBD2. From germline, CDR1 is LGHDT and CDR2 YNNKEL (reference sequence). V trimming: 4 bases; J trimming: 9 bases; junction bases outside the gene matches: 3. The CDR3 runs 11 residues. CDR3 DNA: TGTGCCAGCAGCCCCGGACTAGGGCAGTACTTC. This gives the protein CASSPGLGQYF.

This clonotype was counted between two and nine times. The chain recombines TRBV5-1 with TRBJ2-7; D possibly corresponds to TRBD2 (6 bases). This CDR3 has 14 residues. CDR1 is SGHRS and CDR2 is YFSETQ in the germline V gene. V lost 1 base, J lost 3 bases, and 11 bases lay in between. This CDR3 reads CASSLPGDHYEQYF. The CDR3 nucleotides read TGCGCCAGCAGCTTGCCGGGGGACCACTACGAGCAGTACTTC. Full variable domain (rest looked up from reference TRBV5-1 and TRBJ2-7): KAGVTQTPRYLIKTRGQQVTLSCSPISGHRSVSWYQQTPGQGLQFLFEYFSETQRNKGNFPGRFSGRQFSNSRSEMNVSTLELGDSALYLCASSLPGDHYEQYFGPGTRLTVT.

This clonotype was seen repeatedly, ten times or more. The J gene is TRBJ2-1, the V gene TRBV7-2; 13 nucleotides align to TRBD2. Germline loops: CDR1 SGHTA, CDR2 FQGNSA. The CDR3 spans 14 residues. After removal of 8 bases from V and 6 bases from J, the junction contained 4 bases not matched to a gene. The CDR3 coding sequence is TGTGCCAGCCGGACTAGCGGGAGTTTCAATGAGCAGTTCTTC. Protein product: CASRTSGSFNEQFF.

This clonotype has only a few counts. The genes are TRBV10-3 and TRBJ1-1, with 10 bases that match TRBD1. The junction had 13 bases not matched to a gene; V was cut back by 5 bases and J by 10 bases. Germline V gene data show CDR1 as ENHRY and CDR2 as SYGVKD. There are 15 residues in the CDR3. CDR3 DNA: TGTGCCATCAGTCGCGGGGGACAGGGGATCGGAGTAGCTTTCTTT. This codes for CAISRGGQGIGVAFF.

This clonotype was found many times. The rearrangement links TRBV30 to TRBJ2-1, with 15 bases that match TRBD2. This CDR3 is 15 amino acids long. The germline CDR1 and CDR2 sequences are GTSNPN and SVGIG (reference sequence). With 1 base clipped from V and 11 bases from J, the junction kept 6 bases outside the gene matches. CDR3 DNA: TGTGCCTGGAGTGGGCCGGGACTAGCGGGAGGCAAGCAGTTCTTC. Residues: CAWSGPGLAGGKQFF.

V is TRBV10-3 and J is TRBJ2-1; the match to TRBD2 covers 13 bases. Looked up from germline, CDR1 is ENHRY and CDR2 is SYGVKD. The CDR3 totals 19 residues. The V and J ends lost 5 bases and 0 bases, in that order; junction bases with no gene match: 10. CDR3 residues: CAISSSGTSGVISYNEQFF. CDR3 DNA sequence: TGTGCCATCAGTTCCTCCGGGACTAGCGGGGTAATCTCCTACAATGAGCAGTTCTTC.

Ten or more counts support this clonotype. The chain employs TRBV6-2 or TRBV6-3 and TRBJ1-5; D remains unclear. V lost 6 bases and J lost 9, with 9 bases in between. Per the germline V gene, CDR1 is MNHEY and CDR2 is SVGEGT. The CDR3 extends over 11 amino acids. Here the CDR3 reads CASSHGWPQHF. The DNA of the CDR3 is TGTGCCAGCAGCCACGGATGGCCCCAGCATTTT.

Ten or more counts support this clonotype. The V gene is TRBV30, the J gene TRBJ2-7; unclear D gene. Trimming cost V 2 bases and J 7 bases, with 9 bases left between them. CDR1 and CDR2 from the germline V gene are GTSNPN and SVGIG (reference sequence). The CDR3 length is 11 residues. The CDR3, as DNA: TGTGCCTGGAGTCGGCCTTTGGAGCAGTACTTC. Its protein product is CAWSRPLEQYF. The variable domain in full, completed from reference TRBV30 and TRBJ2-7, reads SQTIHQWPATLVQPVGSPLSLECTVEGTSNPNLYWYRQAAGRGLQLLFYSVGIGQISSEVPQNLSASRPQDRQFILSSKKLLLSDSGFYLCAWSRPLEQYFGPGTRLTVT.

This clonotype was found many times. V gene TRBV10-3 combines with J gene TRBJ2-3; TRBD2 might be the D (6 bases). Germline CDR1 is ENHRY and CDR2 is SYGVKD. CDR3 length equals 14 residues. Deletions cut 8 bases from V and 2 bases from J, with 14 bases between. The CDR3 nucleotides are TGTGCCATCTTGAGCGGGTTTGACACAGATACGCAGTATTTT. Protein product: CAILSGFDTDTQYF.

This clonotype has a count of ten or more. The chain joins TRBV2 to TRBJ1-1; possible D gene TRBD1, 5 bases. Trimming took off 4 bases at V and 4 bases at J, with 16 bases between the two ends. The CDR3 runs to 15 residues. CDR1 and CDR2 from the germline V gene are SNHLY and FYNNEI. In nucleotides, the CDR3 is TGTGCCAGCAGTGGTGGAGCGGGGCGGACCACTGAAGCTTTCTTT. This sequence encodes CASSGGAGRTTEAFF.

This clonotype was found a few times. This clone may be a read error of a much larger clone one base away. The chain combines TRBV28 with TRBJ2-7; the match to TRBD2 covers 13 bases. V gave up 3 bases and J gave up 2 bases; unmatched junction bases: 10. CDR1 and CDR2 (germline): MDHEN, SYDVKM. The length of the CDR3 is 18 residues. The CDR3 region is CASSFYLGLAGATYEQYF. As DNA, the CDR3 is TGTGCCAGCAGTTTCTACCTTGGACTAGCGGGAGCGACCTACGAGCAGTACTTC.

This clonotype was recorded once. A much larger clone sits a single nucleotide away, making a read error possible. This chain uses TRBV27 with TRBJ2-5; D is perhaps TRBD1 or TRBD2 (6 bases each). Germline CDR1 and CDR2: MNHEY and SMNVEV (reference sequence). The CDR3 length is 13 residues. Trimming took 4 bases from V and 9 from J, leaving 15 bases between them. Written as DNA, the CDR3 is TGTGCCAGCAGTTCACGGGGGCGCGGGGCCCAGTACTTC. Translated: CASSSRGRGAQYF.

This clonotype has a handful of counts. One end of the junction is discordant with germline, which a read error may explain. The V and J genes are TRBV6-1 and TRBJ2-7, with a possible D match to TRBD1 (7 bases). CDR1 MNHNS and CDR2 SASEGT come from the germline V gene. The CDR3 has 15 residues. CDR3 DNA: TGTGCCATCAGAGCTTGGAGGGACAGTTCCTACGGGCAGTACTTC. Its translation: CAIRAWRDSSYGQYF.

J is TRBJ2-5 and V is TRBV5-4; weak D call: TRBD1 (7 bases). V lost 4 bases and J 5 bases, leaving 21 bases between the germline ends. Germline V gene data show CDR1 as SGHNT and CDR2 as YYREEE (reference sequence). The CDR3 is 16 amino acids. The CDR3 bases are TGTGCCAGCAGCCATCGGACAGGAGGGCCGGACGAGACCCAGTACTTC. This translates into CASSHRTGGPDETQYF. The variable domain in full, completed from reference TRBV5-4 and TRBJ2-5, reads ETGVTQSPTHLIKTRGQQVTLRCSSQSGHNTVSWYQQALGQGPQFIFQYYREEENGRGNFPPRFSGLQFPNYSSELNVNALELDDSALYLCASSHRTGGPDETQYFGPGTRLLVL.

This clonotype has ten or more counts. This chain uses TRBV27 with TRBJ1-5; maybe TRBD1 (5 bases). V was cut by 4 bases and J by 5 bases, with 15 bases left in between. Germline-derived CDR1 and CDR2 are MNHEY and SMNVEV (reference sequence). The CDR3 is 15 amino acids. Written as DNA, the CDR3 is TGTGCCAGCAGTTATGGCGCCTTGGGGGATCAGCCCCAGCATTTT. Its protein is CASSYGALGDQPQHF.